The present T cell receptor (beta chain) was sequenced within a study of control samples from healthy donors and cancer patients. Only in-frame clones appear in the TCRdb table, and some are missing; sequencing was by immunoSEQ multiplex PCR. The sample consists of 350,000 to 450,000 clones, around nine tenths of them appearing once. Between the trimmed V and J ends, which lost 0 bases and 7 bases, there was a span of 6 bases. Germline lookup yields CDR1 SGHTA and CDR2 FQGNSA. The CDR3 consists of 13 residues. This receptor was obtained from a man in his forties or fifties with head and neck cancer. This sequence joins TRBV7-2 and TRBJ2-2; no definite D call. The sequencing input was PBMCs. The CDR3 DNA sequence: TGTGCCAGCAGCTTAGCGTATAGCGGGGAGCTGTTTTTT. Translated, it gives CASSLAYSGELFF. Filled out from reference TRBV7-2 and TRBJ2-2, the complete variable domain reads GAGVSQSPSNKVTEKGKDVELRCDPISGHTALYWYRQSLGQGLEFLIYFQGNSAPDKSGLPSDRFSAERTGGSVSTLTIQRTQQEDSAVYLCASSLAYSGELFFGEGSRLTVL.